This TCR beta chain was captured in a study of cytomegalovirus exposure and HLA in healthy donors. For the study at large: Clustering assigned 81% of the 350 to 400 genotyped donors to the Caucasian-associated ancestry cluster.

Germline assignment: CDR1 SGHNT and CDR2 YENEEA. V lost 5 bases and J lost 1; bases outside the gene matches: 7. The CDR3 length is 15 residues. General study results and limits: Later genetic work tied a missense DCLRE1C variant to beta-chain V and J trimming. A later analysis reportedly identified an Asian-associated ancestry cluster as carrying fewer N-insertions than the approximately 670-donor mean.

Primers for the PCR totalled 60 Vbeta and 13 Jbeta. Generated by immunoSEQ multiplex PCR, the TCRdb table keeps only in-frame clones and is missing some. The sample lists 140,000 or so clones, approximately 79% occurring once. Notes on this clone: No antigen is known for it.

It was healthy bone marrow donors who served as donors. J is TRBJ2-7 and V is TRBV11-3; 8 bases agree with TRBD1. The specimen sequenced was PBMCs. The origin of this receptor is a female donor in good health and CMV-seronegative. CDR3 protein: CASSPGGKVSYEQYF. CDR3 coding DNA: TGTGCCAGCAGCCCAGGGGGCAAAGTTTCCTACGAGCAGTACTTC.